This T cell receptor (beta chain) appears in the sequencing data of a study of T-cell reconstitution after alpha-beta-depleted transplantation in children. Unique molecular identifiers were built into the TCRbeta library. Each CDR3 protein is one row after TCRdb ran MiXCR on the PCR reads. The table shows 400,000 to 500,000 distinct CDR3 sequences, with approximately 10% occurring only once. Specimen: PBMCs from the stem cell graft donor, collected from the stem cell graft. This sequence originates from a human donor who donated a stem cell graft to a child with acute myeloid leukemia.

CDR3 loop: CASSRLRQEAFF. CDR3 DNA: TGTGCCAGCAGCCGCCTTAGACAGGAAGCTTTCTTT. The chain employs TRBV6-2 or TRBV6-3 and TRBJ1-1, with D perhaps TRBD1 (5 bases). Trimming stripped 6 bases from V and 8 bases from J, with 13 bases between. Germline-derived CDR1 and CDR2 are MNHEY and SVGEGT. This CDR3 is 12 amino acids long.